The next 14 T cell receptor beta chains were all read from a single sample in a study of cytomegalovirus exposure and HLA in healthy donors. Primers for the PCR totalled 60 Vbeta and 13 Jbeta. The table came from immunoSEQ multiplex PCR; TCRdb's copy has only in-frame clones and leaves some out. The sample shows 150,000 to 200,000 clones, roughly 13% of them seen only once. Sequenced: PBMCs. The receptors derive from a man over 45 in good health and CMV-seropositive.

This clone was detected only a few times. This rearrangement joins TRBV21-1 to TRBJ2-7; the D call in the table, TRBD1, was not verified against the DNA. TRBV21-1 is described as a pseudogene. The CDR3 is made up of 18 amino acids. CDR3 coding DNA: TGTGCCAGCAGCAACTTGACAGGGCCCAAACTCAAAATCTACGAGCAGTACTTC. It yields the protein CASSNLTGPKLKIYEQYF.

A word on this clone: The same CDR3 can be traced to other DNA sequences in this sample. The rearrangement joins TRBV6-5 to TRBJ1-4; 10 bases are shared with TRBD1. V shed 4 bases and J 8 bases; nucleotides not matched to a gene: 10. The germline V gene encodes CDR1 MNHEY and CDR2 SVGAGI. The CDR3 contains 16 residues. In DNA form, the CDR3 reads TGTGCCAGCAGTTGGGGATTCGGGACAGGGGTAGAAAAACTGTTTTTT. This codes for CASSWGFGTGVEKLFF.

This clone was seen a handful of times. The chain has TRBV5-1 and TRBJ1-3, with TRBD1 matching over 7 bases. Germline-derived CDR1 and CDR2 are SGHRS and YFSETQ. With 3 bases clipped from V and 0 bases from J, the junction kept 6 bases outside the gene matches. CDR3 size: 16 residues. The CDR3 nucleotides are TGCGCCAGCAGCTGGAGGACAGGAAACTCTGGAAACACCATATATTTT. Amino acid sequence: CASSWRTGNSGNTIYF.

The rearrangement joins TRBV11-2 to TRBJ2-5; no clear D. From germline, CDR1 is SGHAT and CDR2 FQNNGV. Trimming took 1 base from V and 1 from J, leaving 10 bases between them. The CDR3 spans 15 residues. Here the CDR3 reads CASSLVRVPQETQYF. In DNA, the CDR3 is TGTGCCAGCAGCTTAGTCCGGGTACCCCAAGAGACCCAGTACTTC.

This clone was seen a handful of times. This likely comes from a read error, as the CDR3 has no conserved phenylalanine or tryptophan at its end. The limits of the CDR3 on the DNA are not certain, so only TCRdb's listed CDR3 is given. The chain links TRBV9 to TRBJ2-2; TRBD1 is the table's D call, not checked against the DNA. Both ends counted, the CDR3 spans 15 residues. Germline CDR1 reads SGDLS; CDR2 reads YYNGEE. The chain's CDR3 is CASSVAQGDTGEMFL.

This chain connects TRBV5-5 to TRBJ1-3, with 8 bases that match TRBD1. CDR1 SGHKS and CDR2 YYEKEE come from the germline V gene (reference sequence). J gave up 3 bases and V 3 bases, and 5 bases lay outside the gene matches. The CDR3 runs 15 residues. CDR3 in amino acids: CASSWQGAFGNTIYF. Written as DNA, the CDR3 is TGTGCCAGCAGCTGGCAGGGGGCTTTTGGAAACACCATATATTTT.

The V call is TRBV5-1, the J call TRBJ2-5; D not certain. The CDR3 totals 13 residues. V was pared by 0 bases and J by 9 bases, with 12 bases between. CDR1 and CDR2 (germline): SGHRS, YFSETQ. The CDR3 DNA reads as TGCGCCAGCAGCTTGGGACTGGCCGAGGCCCAGTACTTC. It yields the protein CASSLGLAEAQYF.

The chain links TRBV2 to TRBJ1-5; D perhaps matches TRBD1 (5 bases). The V and J ends lost 3 bases and 4 bases respectively, with 13 bases between them. The germline V gene encodes CDR1 SNHLY and CDR2 FYNNEI. The CDR3 is 15 residues long. The CDR3 loop reads CASSDSTGGNQPQHF. CDR3 in DNA: TGTGCCAGCAGTGATTCGACGGGGGGAAATCAGCCCCAGCATTTT.

The chain uses TRBV4-3 and TRBJ1-4; TRBD1 might be the D (6 bases). Trimming shortened V by 3 bases and J by 6 bases, and 14 bases separated the two germline ends. The germline V gene encodes CDR1 LGHNA and CDR2 YSLEER. This CDR3 is built from 15 residues. CDR3: CASSHGTGFDEKLFF. DNA of the CDR3: TGCGCCAGCAGCCACGGTACAGGGTTCGATGAAAAACTGTTTTTT.

This clone has only a few counts. The chain uses TRBV6-1 and TRBJ1-5, with TRBD1 matching 8 bases. V shed 4 bases and J 3 bases; nucleotides not matched to a gene: 5. Germline V CDR1 and CDR2: MNHNS, SASEGT. The CDR3 contains 15 residues. Written as DNA, the CDR3 is TGTGCCAGCAGTGGACAGGGGACCTACAATCAGCCCCAGCATTTT. Protein product: CASSGQGTYNQPQHF.

This clone was observed a handful of times. The chain has TRBV5-4 and TRBJ1-2, with 8 nucleotides matching TRBD1. This CDR3 is 13 amino acids long. V shed 4 bases, J shed 7 bases, and the junction held 6 bases outside the gene matches. Germline CDR1 SGHNT, CDR2 YYREEE (reference sequence). CDR3 protein: CASSQQGAGGYTF. In DNA, the CDR3 is TGTGCCAGCAGCCAGCAGGGGGCGGGTGGCTACACCTTC.

The V call is TRBV15, the J call TRBJ1-1; D remains unclear. CDR3 length: 15 residues. Trimming left V 0 bases short and J 1 base short, with 9 bases between. Per the germline V gene, CDR1 is LNHNV and CDR2 is YYDKDF (reference sequence). The chain's CDR3 is CATSRDKTPNTEAFF. CDR3 coding DNA: TGTGCCACCAGCAGAGATAAGACACCGAACACTGAAGCTTTCTTT.

This clone appeared a few times. The CDR3 DNA is TGTGCCAGCAGCCAAGAGGGACACACAAACACTGAAGCTTTCTTT. Residues: CASSQEGHTNTEAFF. The V call is TRBV4-2, the J call TRBJ1-1, with D perhaps TRBD1 (6 bases). The CDR3 has 15 amino acids. Germline V gene sequence: CDR1 LGHNA, CDR2 YNFKEQ. With 0 bases removed from V and 2 bases from J, the gap between germline ends came to 10 bases.

A few counts support this clone. CDR3 nucleotides: TGTGCCAGCAGTTATGATACAGGGAGGGGGAAACTGTTTTTT. This encodes CASSYDTGRGKLFF. The V and J genes are TRBV6-5 and TRBJ1-4, with D possibly TRBD1 on 6 matching bases. From germline, CDR1 is MNHEY and CDR2 SVGAGI. V lost 3 bases and J lost 11, with 16 bases in between. The CDR3 is 14 residues long.